This passage covers 19 T cell receptor beta chains from one sample sequenced in a study of T-cell reconstitution after alpha-beta-depleted transplantation in children. This sample's TCRbeta library carried unique molecular identifier barcodes. TCRdb reprocessed the PCR reads via MiXCR and lists one record per CDR3 protein. Of about 200,000 distinct CDR3 sequences listed, approximately 6.9% are singletons. The sample was PBMCs, taken before TCRalphabeta/CD19-depleted stem cell transplant. The origin of the receptors is a boy younger than 10 with acute lymphoblastic leukemia, due to receive a stem cell transplant.

This clonotype was recorded at least ten times. J is TRBJ1-1 and V is TRBV29-1; the D is unclear. This CDR3 region has 14 residues. With 1 base removed from V and 0 bases from J, the gap between germline ends came to 9 bases. Per the germline V gene, CDR1 is SQVTM and CDR2 is ANQGSEA. The CDR3 reads CSVEGELVNTEAFF. CDR3 DNA sequence: TGCAGCGTTGAAGGAGAGCTAGTGAACACTGAAGCTTTCTTT.

This clonotype was detected ten times or more. Germline and junction disagree at one end, which may indicate a read error. V is TRBV7-7 and J is TRBJ2-5; the D gene is possibly TRBD2 (6 bases). In germline, CDR1 is SSHAT, CDR2 FNYEAQ (reference sequence). The CDR3 spans 14 residues. The CDR3 reads CASSPVEGRGAQYF. The CDR3 coding sequence is TGTGCTAGCAGCCCAGTGGAGGGAAGGGGAGCCCAGTACTTC.

The CDR3 reads CASSAEGSNQPQHF. CDR3 DNA sequence: TGTGCCAGCAGCGCGGAGGGGAGCAATCAGCCCCAGCATTTT. This rearrangement joins TRBV7-9 to TRBJ1-5; a possible D gene is TRBD1 (5 bases). Germline-derived CDR1 and CDR2 are SEHNR and FQNEAQ (reference sequence). This CDR3 has 14 residues. Trimming took 5 bases from V and 1 from J, leaving 9 bases between them.

This clonotype has only a few counts. This sequence joins TRBV7-2 and TRBJ2-3; possible D gene TRBD1, 6 bases. V shed 4 bases and J shed 2 bases, with 7 bases lying between them. This CDR3 has 13 amino acids. Germline CDR1 reads SGHTA; CDR2 reads FQGNSA. CDR3 DNA: TGTGCCAGCAGCTCAGGGGTCACAGATACGCAGTATTTT. Amino acids: CASSSGVTDTQYF.

In its sample, this clonotype was seen a few times. The genes are TRBV6-1 and TRBJ1-1; D might be TRBD1 (5 bases). This CDR3 region has 11 residues. Germline V gene sequence: CDR1 MNHNS, CDR2 SASEGT. Trimming shortened V by 6 bases and J by 13 bases, and 15 bases separated the two germline ends. CDR3 residues: CASREGPHHFF. CDR3 in DNA: TGTGCCAGCAGGGAGGGGCCCCACCATTTCTTT.

This clonotype has a count of ten or more. The chain couples TRBV29-1 to TRBJ1-2; 7 nucleotides match TRBD1. With 7 bases clipped from V and 2 bases from J, the junction kept 4 bases outside the gene matches. The CDR3 consists of 12 residues. The germline CDR1 and CDR2 sequences are SQVTM and ANQGSEA. The CDR3 DNA reads TGCAGCGCGGGACAGTCCAACTATGGCTACACCTTC. Residues: CSAGQSNYGYTF.

The chain has TRBV6-5 and TRBJ1-5; D ambiguous. This CDR3 region has 16 residues. Trimming cost V 1 base and J 4 bases, with 14 bases left between them. Germline-derived CDR1 and CDR2 are MNHEY and SVGAGI. The CDR3 spells CASSYLDYMTNQPQHF. The CDR3 DNA reads TGTGCCAGCAGTTACTTGGACTACATGACGAATCAGCCCCAGCATTTT.

Ten or more counts support this clonotype. The chain recombines TRBV7-9 with TRBJ1-4; D unclear. Germline V CDR1 and CDR2: SEHNR, FQNEAQ (reference sequence). The V end lost 5 bases, the J end lost 4 bases, and 11 bases lay between the germline ends. The CDR3 loop spans 14 amino acids. The CDR3 region is CASSLRQNNEKLFF. DNA for the CDR3: TGTGCCAGCAGCCTCCGCCAGAATAATGAAAAACTGTTTTTT. The full variable domain, in which reference TRBV7-9 and TRBJ1-4 provide the parts outside the CDR3, is DTGVSQNPRHKITKRGQNVTFRCDPISEHNRLYWYRQTLGQGPEFLTYFQNEAQLEKSRLLSDRFSAERPKGSFSTLEIQRTEQGDSAMYLCASSLRQNNEKLFFGSGTQLSVL.

This clonotype was found many times. The chain recombines TRBV29-1 with TRBJ2-3; 9 nucleotides line up with TRBD2. CDR1 and CDR2 (germline): SQVTM, ANQGSEA. There are 17 residues in the CDR3. V shed 3 bases, J shed 6 bases, and the junction held 16 bases outside the gene matches. The DNA of the CDR3 is TGCAGCGTTGACGGGAGGGTTCTAGCGGGAAATCAGGATACGCAGTATTTT. Its protein product is CSVDGRVLAGNQDTQYF.

This clonotype occurred a few times. The chain carries TRBV27 and TRBJ2-4, with D possibly matching TRBD1 (5 bases). This CDR3 is 13 amino acids long. Deletions cut 10 bases from V and 0 bases from J, with 10 bases between. The V gene's germline CDR1 is MNHEY and CDR2 SMNVEV (reference sequence). The CDR3 nucleotides read TGTGCCACCAGGGATGGAGCCAAAAACATTCAGTACTTC. This encodes CATRDGAKNIQYF.

This clonotype was detected only a few times. The rearrangement links TRBV29-1 to TRBJ1-1; no firm D call. The V gene lost 6 bases and the J gene lost 1 base, with 15 bases spanning the gap. The V gene's germline CDR1 is SQVTM and CDR2 ANQGSEA. CDR3 length equals 14 residues. DNA of the CDR3: TGCAGCGTCTTGACCCGGGTTAGGAACACTGAAGCTTTCTTT. Protein sequence: CSVLTRVRNTEAFF.

This clonotype was found many times. The CDR3 DNA is TGTGCCAGCAGCTCGACAGGGATCTCTGAAGCTTTCTTT. Translating gives CASSSTGISEAFF. The V call is TRBV7-6, the J call TRBJ1-1; 7 bases agree with TRBD1. J gave up 6 bases and V 4 bases, and 5 bases lay outside the gene matches. Per germline, CDR1 SGHVS and CDR2 FNYEAQ. The CDR3 sequence is 13 residues long.

This sequence joins TRBV20-1 and TRBJ1-1; possible D gene TRBD1, 5 bases. Trimming left V 0 bases short and J 6 bases short, with 8 bases between. The CDR3 contains 12 residues. Germline V gene data show CDR1 as DFQATT and CDR2 as SNEGSKA (reference sequence). The CDR3 here is CSARERGPEAFF. CDR3 sequence (DNA): TGCAGTGCTAGAGAGAGGGGACCTGAAGCTTTCTTT.

This clonotype was picked up many times. V and J are TRBV29-1 and TRBJ1-1; D remains ambiguous. The CDR3 has 10 residues. Trimming left V 7 bases short and J 10 bases short, with 13 bases between. CDR1 is SQVTM, CDR2 ANQGSEA, per germline. The DNA of the CDR3 is TGCAGCGCGAAGGGCCCGGGAGCTTTCTTT. As protein: CSAKGPGAFF.

This clonotype was counted at least ten times. The rearrangement uses TRBV28 and TRBJ1-3; D call uncertain. With 7 bases removed from V and 4 bases from J, the gap between germline ends came to 5 bases. Germline V gene lookup returns CDR1 MDHEN and CDR2 SYDVKM. The CDR3 extends over 11 amino acids. Here the CDR3 DNA reads TGTGCCAGCACCCGCGGAAACACCATATATTTT. Protein product: CASTRGNTIYF.

This clonotype was counted many times. The chain couples TRBV9 to TRBJ2-3; no firm D call. This CDR3 is built from 14 residues. Trimming removed 0 bases at V and 3 bases at J, with 8 bases between. CDR1 and CDR2 (germline): SGDLS, YYNGEE. The CDR3 region has the DNA TGTGCCAGCAGCGTAGAGATGGGGACAGATACGCAGTATTTT. The encoded protein is CASSVEMGTDTQYF.

The chain combines TRBV29-1 with TRBJ2-1; D may be TRBD2 (6 bases). This CDR3 is built from 19 residues. V was cut by 0 bases and J by 3 bases, with 24 bases left in between. Germline loops: CDR1 SQVTM, CDR2 ANQGSEA. The CDR3 bases are TGCAGCGTTGAAGATCCGGACGGGCGCGGGGCAGCTATCTACAATGAGCAGTTCTTC. This translates into CSVEDPDGRGAAIYNEQFF.

This clonotype was recorded at least ten times. V usage is TRBV2 and J usage is TRBJ2-1; 9 bases are a match to TRBD1. CDR3 length: 18 amino acids. V shed 4 bases, J shed 11 bases, and the junction held 21 bases outside the gene matches. In germline, CDR1 is SNHLY, CDR2 FYNNEI. CDR3 nucleotides: TGTGCCAGCAGTGTATCGGACAGGGGCACCACTCTCCACAAACAGCAGTTCTTC. The encoded protein is CASSVSDRGTTLHKQQFF.

The genes are TRBV5-1 and TRBJ2-6; the D gene is possibly TRBD2 (6 bases). The CDR3 contains 16 residues. V was pared by 0 bases and J by 2 bases, with 9 bases between. Germline V gives CDR1 SGHRS, CDR2 YFSETQ. The CDR3 reads CASSLAGEAGANVLTF. DNA of the CDR3: TGCGCCAGCAGCTTGGCGGGGGAGGCTGGGGCCAACGTCCTGACTTTC.